This T cell receptor beta chain was profiled in a study of cytomegalovirus exposure and HLA in healthy donors. Points from the study as a whole: Association of a missense DCLRE1C variant with TCR beta V- and J-gene trimming was reported in a later analysis.

This CDR3 region has 15 residues. Germline V lookup: CDR1 SEHNR, CDR2 FQNEAQ (reference sequence). Details on this clone: Its antigen is undetermined. Germline is not matched at one junction end, which may reflect a read error.

The PCR contained 60 Vbeta and 13 Jbeta primers. TCRdb keeps only in-frame clones here, not all; method: immunoSEQ multiplex PCR. This table holds about 170,000 clones. Sequencing was performed on PBMCs. The chain couples TRBV7-9 to TRBJ2-2, with D possibly matching TRBD2 (7 bases). The receptor was isolated from a woman in her fifties or sixties in good health and CMV-seronegative. This CDR3 reads CVSSLGGGPIGELFF. CDR3 DNA: TGTGTCAGCAGCTTAGGGGGAGGGCCGATCGGGGAGCTGTTTTTT.